This T cell receptor (beta chain) was captured by sequencing in a study of cytomegalovirus exposure and HLA in healthy donors. About this clone: Its specificity is not known.

60 Vbeta and 13 Jbeta primers were used in PCR. Here immunoSEQ multiplex PCR was the method, and the copy in TCRdb shows in-frame clones only, minus some. The profile shows about 200,000 clones, 80% to 90% of them singletons. Study-wide results and limits: The study recorded over 150 TCR beta chains that were cytomegalovirus-associated.

There are 16 residues in the CDR3. Germline V gene lookup returns CDR1 MGHRA and CDR2 YSYEKL. Trimming at V came to 2 bases and at J to 4 bases, leaving 2 bases not matched to a gene. Nominally healthy donors provided the samples, though records likely missed some immune exposures. Input material: PBMCs. The clonotype comes from a man aged 25-40 years in good health and CMV-seronegative. The chain joins TRBV4-1 to TRBJ2-1; 13 positions agree with TRBD2. CDR3 DNA sequence: TGCGCCAGCAGCCAATTGGGACTAGCGGGGTACAATGAGCAGTTCTTC. This gives the protein CASSQLGLAGYNEQFF.